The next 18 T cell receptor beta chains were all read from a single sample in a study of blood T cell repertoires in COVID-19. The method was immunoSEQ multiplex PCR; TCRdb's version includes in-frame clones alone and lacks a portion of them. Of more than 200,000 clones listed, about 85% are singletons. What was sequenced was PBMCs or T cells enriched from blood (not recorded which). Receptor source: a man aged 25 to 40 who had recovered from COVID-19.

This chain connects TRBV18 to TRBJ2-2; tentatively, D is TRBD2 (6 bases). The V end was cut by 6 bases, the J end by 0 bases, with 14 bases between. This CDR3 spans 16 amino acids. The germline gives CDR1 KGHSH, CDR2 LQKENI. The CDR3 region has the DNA TGTGCCAGCTCCTTAATAGCGGCTACGAACACCGGGGAGCTGTTTTTT. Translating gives CASSLIAATNTGELFF.

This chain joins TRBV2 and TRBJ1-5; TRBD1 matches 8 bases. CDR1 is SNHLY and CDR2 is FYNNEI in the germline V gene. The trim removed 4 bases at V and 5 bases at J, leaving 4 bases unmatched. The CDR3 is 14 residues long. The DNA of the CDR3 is TGTGCCAGCAGTGCTACAGGGGGGGATCAGCCCCAGCATTTT. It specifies CASSATGGDQPQHF. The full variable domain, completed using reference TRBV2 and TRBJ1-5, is EPEVTQTPSHQVTQMGQEVILRCVPISNHLYFYWYRQILGQKVEFLVSFYNNEISEKSEIFDDQFSVERPDGSNFTLKIRSTKLEDSAMYFCASSATGGDQPQHFGDGTRLSIL.

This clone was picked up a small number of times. CDR3: CASSFTSGGYEQYF. The CDR3 DNA reads as TGTGCCAGCAGCTTTACTAGCGGGGGCTACGAGCAGTACTTC. The chain uses TRBV7-2 and TRBJ2-7, with TRBD2 identical over 11 bases. J lost 3 bases, V lost 3 bases, and 1 base had no gene match. There are 14 residues in the CDR3. Germline CDR1 and CDR2: SGHTA and FQGNSA. Full variable domain (missing parts from reference TRBV7-2 and TRBJ2-7): GAGVSQSPSNKVTEKGKDVELRCDPISGHTALYWYRQSLGQGLEFLIYFQGNSAPDKSGLPSDRFSAERTGGSVSTLTIQRTQQEDSAVYLCASSFTSGGYEQYFGPGTRLTVT.

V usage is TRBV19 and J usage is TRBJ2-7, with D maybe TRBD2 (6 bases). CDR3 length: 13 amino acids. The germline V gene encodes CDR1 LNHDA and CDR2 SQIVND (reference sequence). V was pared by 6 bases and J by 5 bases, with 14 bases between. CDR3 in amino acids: CASRSGTSHEQYF. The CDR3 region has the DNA TGTGCCAGTAGGTCCGGGACTTCCCACGAGCAGTACTTC.

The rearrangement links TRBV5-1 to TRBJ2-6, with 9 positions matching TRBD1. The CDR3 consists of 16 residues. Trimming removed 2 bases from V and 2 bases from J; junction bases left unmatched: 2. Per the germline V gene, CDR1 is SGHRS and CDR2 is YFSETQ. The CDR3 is CASSFGTGTGANVLTF. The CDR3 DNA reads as TGCGCCAGCAGCTTCGGGACAGGGACTGGGGCCAACGTCCTGACTTTC.

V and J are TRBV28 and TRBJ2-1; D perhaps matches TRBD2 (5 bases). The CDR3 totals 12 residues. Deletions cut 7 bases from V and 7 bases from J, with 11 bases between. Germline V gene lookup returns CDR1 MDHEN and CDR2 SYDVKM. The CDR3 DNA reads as TGTGCCAGCACCGGACTTCGGAATGAGCAGTTCTTC. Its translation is CASTGLRNEQFF.

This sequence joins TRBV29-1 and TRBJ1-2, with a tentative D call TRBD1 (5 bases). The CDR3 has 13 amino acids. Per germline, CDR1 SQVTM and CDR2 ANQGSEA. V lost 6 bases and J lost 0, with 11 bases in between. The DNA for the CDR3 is TGCAGCGTCCTGACAGTTACTAACTATGGCTACACCTTC. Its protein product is CSVLTVTNYGYTF.

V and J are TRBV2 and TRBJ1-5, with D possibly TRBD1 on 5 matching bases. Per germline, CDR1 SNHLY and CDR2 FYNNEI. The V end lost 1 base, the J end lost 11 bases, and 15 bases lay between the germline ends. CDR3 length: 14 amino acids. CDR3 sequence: CASSEGEARGAQHF. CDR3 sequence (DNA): TGTGCCAGCAGTGAAGGGGAGGCCCGAGGGGCCCAGCATTTT.

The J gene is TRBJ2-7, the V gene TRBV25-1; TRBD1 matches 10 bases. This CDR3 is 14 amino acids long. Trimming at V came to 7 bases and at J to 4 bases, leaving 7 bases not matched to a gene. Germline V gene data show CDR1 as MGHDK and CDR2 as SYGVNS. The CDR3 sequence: CASIQDRGRYEQYF. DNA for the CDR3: TGTGCCAGCATACAAGACAGGGGGCGGTACGAGCAGTACTTC.

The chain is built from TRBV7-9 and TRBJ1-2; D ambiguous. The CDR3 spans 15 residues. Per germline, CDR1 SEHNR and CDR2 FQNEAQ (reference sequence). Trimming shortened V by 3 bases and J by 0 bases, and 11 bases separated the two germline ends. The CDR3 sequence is CASSLAGGANYGYTF. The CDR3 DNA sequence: TGTGCCAGCAGCTTGGCGGGCGGGGCTAACTATGGCTACACCTTC. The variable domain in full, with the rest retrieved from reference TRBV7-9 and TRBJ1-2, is DTGVSQNPRHKITKRGQNVTFRCDPISEHNRLYWYRQTLGQGPEFLTYFQNEAQLEKSRLLSDRFSAERPKGSFSTLEIQRTEQGDSAMYLCASSLAGGANYGYTFGSGTRLTVV.

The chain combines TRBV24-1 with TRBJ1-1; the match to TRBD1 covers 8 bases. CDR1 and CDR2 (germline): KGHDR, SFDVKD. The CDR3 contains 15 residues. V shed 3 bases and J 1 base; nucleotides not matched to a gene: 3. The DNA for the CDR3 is TGTGCCACCAGTGATCCACAGGGGGAGAACACTGAAGCTTTCTTT. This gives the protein CATSDPQGENTEAFF.

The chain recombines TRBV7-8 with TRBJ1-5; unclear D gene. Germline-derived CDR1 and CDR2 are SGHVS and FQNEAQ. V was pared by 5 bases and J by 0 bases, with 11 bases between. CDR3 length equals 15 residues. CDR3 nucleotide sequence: TGTGCCAGCAGCCCATTAGCAGATAGCAATCAGCCCCAGCATTTT. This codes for CASSPLADSNQPQHF. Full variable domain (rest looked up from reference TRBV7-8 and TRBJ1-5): GAGVSQSPRYKVAKRGQDVALRCDPISGHVSLFWYQQALGQGPEFLTYFQNEAQLDKSGLPSDRFFAERPEGSVSTLKIQRTQQEDSAVYLCASSPLADSNQPQHFGDGTRLSIL.

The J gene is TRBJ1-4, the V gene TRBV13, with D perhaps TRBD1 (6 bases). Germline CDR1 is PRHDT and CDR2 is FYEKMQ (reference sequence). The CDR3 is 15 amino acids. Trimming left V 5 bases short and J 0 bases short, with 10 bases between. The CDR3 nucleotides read TGTGCCAGCAGCCCCAGGGGATCAACTAATGAAAAACTGTTTTTT. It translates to CASSPRGSTNEKLFF.

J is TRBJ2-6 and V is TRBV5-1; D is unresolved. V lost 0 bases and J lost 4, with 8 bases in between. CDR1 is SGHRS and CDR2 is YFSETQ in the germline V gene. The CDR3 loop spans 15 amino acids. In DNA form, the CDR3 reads TGCGCCAGCAGCTTGGCCGTCTCCGGGGCCAACGTCCTGACTTTC. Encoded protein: CASSLAVSGANVLTF.

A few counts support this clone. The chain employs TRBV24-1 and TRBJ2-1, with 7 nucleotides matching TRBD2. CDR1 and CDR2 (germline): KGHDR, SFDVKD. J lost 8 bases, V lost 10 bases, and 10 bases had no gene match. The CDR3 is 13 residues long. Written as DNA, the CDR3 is TGTGCCACTACGGGGAGGGTTCTCGATGAGCAGTTCTTC. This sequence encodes CATTGRVLDEQFF.

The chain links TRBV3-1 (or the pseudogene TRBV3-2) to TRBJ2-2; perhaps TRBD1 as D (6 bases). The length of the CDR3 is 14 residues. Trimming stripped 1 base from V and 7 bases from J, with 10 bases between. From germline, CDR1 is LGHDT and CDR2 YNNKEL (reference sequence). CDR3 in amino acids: CASSQGTEVGELFF. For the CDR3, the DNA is TGTGCCAGCAGCCAAGGGACAGAAGTCGGGGAGCTGTTTTTT.

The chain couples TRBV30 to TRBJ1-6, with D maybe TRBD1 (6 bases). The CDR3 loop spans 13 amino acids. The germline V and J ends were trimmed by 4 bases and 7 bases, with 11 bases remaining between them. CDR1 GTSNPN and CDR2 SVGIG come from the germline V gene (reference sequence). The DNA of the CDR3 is TGTGCCTGGACCGGACAGCGGAATTCACCCCTCCACTTT. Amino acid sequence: CAWTGQRNSPLHF.

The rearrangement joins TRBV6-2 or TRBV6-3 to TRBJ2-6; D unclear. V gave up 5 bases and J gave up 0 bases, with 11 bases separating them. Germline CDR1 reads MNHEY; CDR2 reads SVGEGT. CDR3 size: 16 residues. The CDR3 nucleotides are TGTGCCAGCAGTCCCCCCGGGTACTCTGGGGCCAACGTCCTGACTTTC. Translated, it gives CASSPPGYSGANVLTF.